This entry is about one TCR beta chain. Assay: immunoSEQ multiplex PCR; the TCRdb copy retains only in-frame clones and omits some. The data contain roughly 70,000 clones, around nine tenths of them seen just once; the ten biggest clones take up about 1%. This sample is drawn from a study of T cell changes during pregnancy in multiple sclerosis. Trimming removed 2 bases from V and 1 base from J, with 9 bases in between. Germline V gene lookup returns CDR1 KGHSH and CDR2 LQKENI. This CDR3 has 15 residues. The chain carries TRBV18 and TRBJ1-3; a possible D gene is TRBD1 (5 bases). This receptor was taken from a female donor with multiple sclerosis, enrolled in a pregnancy study. Sequenced material: peripheral blood, taken in the third trimester of pregnancy. CDR3 sequence reads: CASSPGEGSGNTIYF. CDR3 DNA: TGTGCCAGCTCACCAGGGGAGGGGTCTGGAAACACCATATATTTT.